This TCR beta chain was identified in a study of T cells in Graves' hyperthyroidism and ophthalmopathy. Whole-study findings and limits: Separating ophthalmopathy from stable hyperthyroidism was achieved by a 13 V-J model. Within blood appeared most thyroid clonotypes that had expanded above 0.001.

V was pared by 2 bases and J by 0 bases, with 6 bases of the junction left unmatched. Germline loops: CDR1 DFQATT, CDR2 SNEGSKA (reference sequence). The CDR3 is made up of 17 amino acids. Researchers took RNA transcripts and amplified the TCR beta CDR3 regions from them. HTBI primers were the set used in a first-round RT-PCR of the TCR CDR3. TCRdb ran MiXCR on the multiplex PCR reads and lists one entry per CDR3 protein. The sample yields approximately 510,000 distinct CDR3 sequences, 46% seen once. Uncontrolled infection, other autoimmune disease, pregnancy or lactation barred patients from enrollment. In regard to this clonotype: Its matching antigen is unknown.

Material: peripheral blood or thyroid tissue (not recorded which). This chain connects TRBV20-1 to TRBJ2-6, with TRBD2 identical over 8 bases. This sequence was found in an adult woman with Graves' disease, either hyperthyroidism or ophthalmopathy (not recorded which). The chain's CDR3 is CSARSGSSYSGANVLTF. The CDR3 coding sequence is TGCAGTGCTAGAAGCGGGAGCTCCTACTCTGGGGCCAACGTCCTGACTTTC.